These T cell receptor beta chains were read from a single sample in a study of T cell responses to AZD1222 COVID-19 vaccine. Sequencing was performed with immunoSEQ multiplex PCR; in TCRdb, only in-frame clones are kept and a portion is missing. The profile shows 120,000 to 150,000 clones, roughly 88% of them singletons. The specimen comprised peripheral blood, sampled 28 days after the second dose of the MenACWY control vaccine. All receptors derive from an adult who received the MenACWY meningococcal vaccine as a control. Both conserved end residues are part of each CDR3. D genes are given only for firm matches. Clone size appears in some rows only: once, few, many, or a class for an expanded clone.

TRBJ2-1 | TRBV7-9 | . | TRBD2 | TGTGCCAGCGGACGACTAGCGGGAGCAGATGAGCAGTTCTTC | CASGRLAGADEQFF
TRBJ2-1 | TRBV3-1/TRBV3-2 | . | . | TGTGCCAGCAGCCAAGATGGGGCCCCGTACAATGAGCAGTTCTTC | CASSQDGAPYNEQFF
TRBJ1-2 | TRBV4-1 | . | . | TGCGCCAGCAGTAGGCAGGGAGCTAACTATGGCTACACCTTC | CASSRQGANYGYTF
TRBJ1-2 | TRBV3-1/TRBV3-2 | . | TRBD1 | TGTGCCAGCAGCCAGCCCGGGACAGGGTATGGCTACACCTTC | CASSQPGTGYGYTF
TRBJ1-4 | TRBV20-1 | . | . | TGCAGTGCTAGTGATGAAAAACTGTTTTTT | CSASDEKLFF
TRBJ1-6 | TRBV27 | . | . | TGTGCCAGCAGTTCCTCAGTCCCGGGACGGATGGGATCACCCCTCCACTTT | CASSSSVPGRMGSPLHF
TRBJ2-1 | TRBV28 | . | . | TGTGCCAGCAGTACAGCCGGACAGGAGGGATGGAATGAGCAGTTCTTC | CASSTAGQEGWNEQFF
TRBJ1-5 | TRBV18 | . | . | TGTGCCAGCTCCCTGACTCATTGGGACAGCAATCAGCCCCAGCATTTT | CASSLTHWDSNQPQHF
TRBJ1-3 | TRBV2 | . | . | TGTGCCAGCAGACCGGACGGGGGAAACACCATATATTTT | CASRPDGGNTIYF
TRBJ1-2 | TRBV19 | . | . | TGTGCCAGTAGTATTGGGGGGATCAAGGATGGCTACACCTTC | CASSIGGIKDGYTF
TRBJ1-2 | TRBV23-1 | . | . | TGCGCCAGCAGTCGGGCAGCTAACTATGGCTACACCTTC | CASSRAANYGYTF
TRBJ1-3 | TRBV6-6 | . | . | TGTGCCAGCAGTTTTTTCCAAGAAGGCTCTGGAAACACCATATATTTT | CASSFFQEGSGNTIYF
TRBJ2-4 | TRBV30 | once | . | TGTGCCTGGAGTGTACAGGTCGTGAACATTCAGTACTTC | CAWSVQVVNIQYF
TRBJ2-7 | TRBV19 | few | . | TGTGCCAGTAGCATGGACGCAGGAGCCGCAGGGAGGCACGAGCAGTACTTC | CASSMDAGAAGRHEQYF
TRBJ2-1 | TRBV19 | . | . | TGTGCCAGTAGTAGAGTGGTCAGGTGGGACTACAATGAGCAGTTCTTC | CASSRVVRWDYNEQFF
TRBJ1-6 | TRBV12-3/TRBV12-4 | . | . | TGTGCCGTCGGGGACGGCTATAATTCACCCCTCCACTTT | CAVGDGYNSPLHF
TRBJ1-2 | TRBV12-3/TRBV12-4 | . | TRBD1 | TGTGCCAGCAGTGAGACAGGGGTCTATGGCTACACCTTC | CASSETGVYGYTF
TRBJ1-6 | TRBV6-1 | . | . | TGTGCCAGCAGTGATGCCGTCCGGGGCAATAATTCACCCCTCCACTTT | CASSDAVRGNNSPLHF
TRBJ2-5 | TRBV10-2 | . | TRBD1 | TGCGCCAGCAAATCGACAGGGCAAGAGACCCAGTACTTC | CASKSTGQETQYF
TRBJ2-1 | TRBV30 | . | . | TGTGCCTGGAGTGTCCATAATGAGCAGTTCTTC | CAWSVHNEQFF
TRBJ1-5 | TRBV6-1 | . | . | TGTGCCAGCAGTGATTGGGGGGGGCATCAGCCCCAGCATTTT | CASSDWGGHQPQHF
TRBJ1-4 | TRBV5-1 | . | TRBD1 | TGCGCCAGCAGCCCACAGGGGGCTCGGGAAAAACTGTTTTTT | CASSPQGAREKLFF
TRBJ1-5 | TRBV7-2 | . | TRBD1 | TGTGCCAGCAGTTGGACAGGGGGGAGCAATCAGCCCCAGCATTTT | CASSWTGGSNQPQHF
TRBJ2-6 | TRBV7-3 | . | TRBD1 | TGTGCCAGCAGCCCCGGGACAGGCCTCTCTGGGGCCAACGTCCTGACTTTC | CASSPGTGLSGANVLTF
TRBJ2-1 | TRBV3-1/TRBV3-2 | . | . | TGTGCCAGCAGCCAAGAGACTTACAATGAGCAGTTCTTC | CASSQETYNEQFF
TRBJ1-3 | TRBV14 | . | . | TGTGCCAGCAGCCTCCGGGACCCAAGGACTGGAAACACCATATATTTT | CASSLRDPRTGNTIYF
TRBJ2-1 | TRBV5-6 | . | TRBD2 | TGTGCCAGCAGCGACGGACTTTACCAGCGGGGGTACAATGAGCAGTTCTTC | CASSDGLYQRGYNEQFF
TRBJ2-2 | TRBV2 | . | . | TGTGCCAGCAGTGAAACAGCTTACACCGGGGAGCTGTTTTTT | CASSETAYTGELFF
TRBJ2-2 | TRBV5-4 | . | . | TGTGCCAGCACCCCCAGGGAGACCGGGGAGCTGTTTTTT | CASTPRETGELFF
TRBJ2-1 | TRBV15 | . | . | TGTGCCACCAGCAGAGCACAGGTCGACAATGAGCAGTTCTTC | CATSRAQVDNEQFF
TRBJ2-5 | TRBV7-3 | . | . | TGTGCCAGCAGCCCCCACGGGGGCGGGGAGACCCAGTACTTC | CASSPHGGGETQYF
TRBJ1-1 | TRBV2 | few | TRBD1 | TGTGCCAGCAGGCAGGGGAGCCAGGGGGCGACTGAAGCTTTCTTT | CASRQGSQGATEAFF
TRBJ2-3 | TRBV7-6 | . | TRBD2 | TGTGCCAGCAGCTTATCCGGGGGGGGAGATACGCAGTATTTT | CASSLSGGGDTQYF
TRBJ1-4 | TRBV9 | . | . | TGTGCCAGCAGCGTTACAGGGTATTCAGAAAAACTGTTTTTT | CASSVTGYSEKLFF
TRBJ1-6 | TRBV7-2 | . | . | TGTGCCAGCAGCTTAGCGCTTGTCGGCGGTGGAAATTCACCCCTCCACTTT | CASSLALVGGGNSPLHF
TRBJ1-2 | TRBV27 | . | . | TGTGCCAGCAGTTGGACACGCGCCTATGGCTACACCTTC | CASSWTRAYGYTF
TRBJ1-1 | TRBV6-6 | . | TRBD1 | TGTGCCAGCAGTTATGGACAGGGGGCTGAAGCTTTCTTT | CASSYGQGAEAFF
TRBJ2-2 | TRBV4-1 | . | . | TGCGCCAGCAGCGAAAGGGGGGGAAACACCGGGGAGCTGTTTTTT | CASSERGGNTGELFF
TRBJ1-5 | TRBV6-2/TRBV6-3 | . | . | TGTGCCAGCAGTTACTCGTCCCAGCCCCAGCATTTT | CASSYSSQPQHF
TRBJ1-5 | TRBV19 | . | . | TGTGCCAGTATGATCGGCGGGAATCAGCCCCAGCATTTT | CASMIGGNQPQHF
TRBJ1-2 | TRBV30 | . | . | TGTGCCTGGAACCGACAGGTCTATGGCTACACCTTC | CAWNRQVYGYTF
TRBJ2-5 | TRBV7-8 | . | . | TGTGCCAGCAGCTTACCGAGATTTCAAGAGACCCAGTACTTC | CASSLPRFQETQYF
TRBJ1-4 | TRBV5-1 | . | TRBD1 | TGCGCCAGCGGACGGGCGGGACAGGGGAATGAAAAACTGTTTTTT | CASGRAGQGNEKLFF
TRBJ2-5 | TRBV7-3 | . | TRBD2 | TGTGCCAGCAGCTCCCTAGCGGGGCAAGAGACCCAGTACTTC | CASSSLAGQETQYF
TRBJ2-7 | TRBV11-2 | once | TRBD1 | TGTGCCAGCAGCTCGACAGGGCGTCCCGCCGAGCAGTACTTC | CASSSTGRPAEQYF
TRBJ2-7 | TRBV27 | . | . | TGTGCCAGCAGACATCTGCTTGGAGGGGGGAGCGAGCAGTACTTC | CASRHLLGGGSEQYF
TRBJ1-6 | TRBV11-1 | . | . | TGTGCCAGCAGCTTAGCGGGGAGATATAATTCACCCCTCCACTTT | CASSLAGRYNSPLHF
TRBJ1-6 | TRBV19 | . | . | TGTGCCAGTAGTATCGGGATATATTCACCCCTCCACTTT | CASSIGIYSPLHF
TRBJ2-7 | TRBV7-2 | . | . | TGTGCCAGCAGCTCTCCGGGATCCCCCTACGAGCAGTACTTC | CASSSPGSPYEQYF
TRBJ1-2 | TRBV27 | . | . | TGTGCCAGCAGTTTAAGGGCAGGGACCTATGGCTACACCTTC | CASSLRAGTYGYTF
TRBJ2-3 | TRBV18 | . | . | TGTGCCAGCTCACCGGATCCTAGCACAGATACGCAGTATTTT | CASSPDPSTDTQYF